These 20 T cell receptor beta chains came from one sample sequenced in a study of cytomegalovirus exposure and HLA in healthy donors. PCR amplification relied on 60 Vbeta primers (plus 13 Jbeta primers). The data were produced by immunoSEQ multiplex PCR, yet TCRdb's version contains in-frame clones alone and is incomplete. The sample gives over 130,000 clones, around four fifths of which show up once; less than 1.5% is in the top ten. Sequencing was performed on PBMCs. Receptor source: a man aged 30-40 years in good health and CMV-seropositive.

This sequence joins TRBV10-2 and TRBJ1-1, with TRBD1 identical over 8 bases. The ends lost 6 bases at V and 8 bases at J; junction bases unmatched: 14. The CDR3 is 15 amino acids. Looked up from germline, CDR1 is WSHSY and CDR2 is SAAADI. The CDR3 spells CASRGISDRGSEAFF. CDR3 in DNA: TGCGCCAGCAGGGGGATCTCAGACAGGGGAAGCGAAGCTTTCTTT.

This clone was observed a handful of times. In nucleotides, the CDR3 is TGTGCCAGCTCACCGGGACACGGCAATCAGCCCCAGCATTTT. It is translated as CASSPGHGNQPQHF. This chain connects TRBV18 to TRBJ1-5, with D maybe TRBD1 (6 bases). Trimming left V 3 bases short and J 2 bases short, with 8 bases between. The CDR3 totals 14 residues. Per germline, CDR1 KGHSH and CDR2 LQKENI.

This sequence joins TRBV5-6 and TRBJ1-1; 8 positions agree with TRBD1. V gave up 3 bases and J gave up 5 bases; unmatched junction bases: 3. Germline CDR1 and CDR2: SGHDT and YYEEEE. The CDR3 extends over 13 amino acids. The CDR3 sequence: CASSYRGGTEAFF. The DNA of the CDR3 is TGTGCCAGCAGCTACAGGGGGGGGACTGAAGCTTTCTTT. Filled out from reference TRBV5-6 and TRBJ1-1, the complete variable domain reads DAGVTQSPTHLIKTRGQQVTLRCSPKSGHDTVSWYQQALGQGPQFIFQYYEEEERQRGNFPDRFSGHQFPNYSSELNVNALLLGDSALYLCASSYRGGTEAFFGQGTRLTVV.

The V and J genes are TRBV15 and TRBJ2-1; 8 bases are shared with TRBD2. Germline V gives CDR1 LNHNV, CDR2 YYDKDF (reference sequence). CDR3 size: 16 residues. V lost 0 bases to trimming and J lost 5 bases; unmatched junction nucleotides: 6. The chain's CDR3 is CATSRDLAGGHNEQFF. The CDR3 DNA reads TGTGCCACCAGCAGAGATCTGGCGGGAGGCCACAATGAGCAGTTCTTC.

This sequence joins TRBV6-5 and TRBJ1-6, with 11 bases fitting TRBD1. The germline CDR1 and CDR2 sequences are MNHEY and SVGAGI. This CDR3 is built from 14 residues. V trimming: 8 bases; J trimming: 10 bases; junction bases outside the gene matches: 7. CDR3 amino acids: CASRGGQGGSPLHF. The CDR3 nucleotides read TGTGCCAGCCGGGGGGGACAGGGGGGATCACCCCTCCACTTT.

As to this clone: Its ends do not fully match the called genes, so a read error is possible. CDR3 sequence reads: CACRLALSTDTQYF. The CDR3 coding sequence is TGTGCCTGCAGACTAGCGCTTAGCACAGATACGCAGTATTTT. The chain carries TRBV28 and TRBJ2-3; 8 bases align to TRBD2. The germline gives CDR1 MDHEN, CDR2 SYDVKM. This CDR3 comprises 14 residues. The full variable domain, its missing parts supplied by reference TRBV28 and TRBJ2-3, is DVKVTQSSRYLVKRTGEKVFLECVQDMDHENMFWYRQDPGLGLRLIYFSYDVKMKEKGDIPEGYSVSREKKERFSLILESASTNQTSMYLCACRLALSTDTQYFGPGTRLTVL.

The gene calls are TRBV11-3 and TRBJ1-3; 10 positions agree with TRBD1. The CDR3 sequence is 16 residues long. The J segment lost 2 bases and the V segment lost 5 bases, leaving 6 bases of the junction unmatched. Germline CDR1 SGHNT, CDR2 YENEEA. CDR3: CASSPGDRGAGNTIYF. The CDR3 DNA follows: TGTGCCAGCAGCCCTGGGGACAGGGGAGCTGGAAACACCATATATTTT.

The V and J genes are TRBV25-1 and TRBJ2-6, with D unclear. Trimming took 7 bases from V and 2 from J, leaving 9 bases between them. The CDR3 is 14 residues long. The germline CDR1 and CDR2 sequences are MGHDK and SYGVNS. The CDR3 region is CASIDNAGANVLTF. DNA for the CDR3: TGTGCCAGCATTGATAATGCTGGGGCCAACGTCCTGACTTTC.

The CDR3 region is CASSSGTSGRVAEQFF. CDR3 DNA: TGTGCCAGCAGTTCTGGGACTAGCGGGAGGGTGGCTGAGCAGTTCTTC. V usage is TRBV28 and J usage is TRBJ2-1, with 16 bases matching TRBD2. CDR1 is MDHEN and CDR2 is SYDVKM in the germline V gene. V dropped 4 bases and J dropped 9; count of bases not matched to a gene: 6. The CDR3 sequence is 16 residues long. Variable domain in full (rest from reference TRBV28 and TRBJ2-1): DVKVTQSSRYLVKRTGEKVFLECVQDMDHENMFWYRQDPGLGLRLIYFSYDVKMKEKGDIPEGYSVSREKKERFSLILESASTNQTSMYLCASSSGTSGRVAEQFFGPGTRLTVL.

Worth noting for this clone: A read error may produce the germline difference seen at one junction end. The chain employs TRBV11-2 and TRBJ1-5, with TRBD1 matching over 11 bases. CDR1 is SGHAT, CDR2 FQNNGV, per germline. The CDR3 has 16 amino acids. The CDR3 sequence: CTSSLAGQGAGQPQHF. DNA for the CDR3: TGTACCAGCAGCTTAGCAGGACAGGGGGCGGGTCAGCCCCAGCATTTT.

This chain joins TRBV9 and TRBJ2-2, with TRBD2 matching 12 bases. Germline V gene data show CDR1 as SGDLS and CDR2 as YYNGEE. V dropped 5 bases and J dropped 2; count of bases not matched to a gene: 7. The CDR3 has 17 amino acids. CDR3 loop: CASSAGTSGPNTGELFF. The CDR3 DNA reads as TGTGCCAGCAGTGCCGGGACTAGCGGGCCAAACACCGGGGAGCTGTTTTTT. Supplemented by reference TRBV9 and TRBJ2-2, the full variable domain reads DSGVTQTPKHLITATGQRVTLRCSPRSGDLSVYWYQQSLDQGLQFLIQYYNGEERAKGNILERFSAQQFPDLHSELNLSSLELGDSALYFCASSAGTSGPNTGELFFGEGSRLTVL.

This clone appeared once. The rearrangement joins TRBV29-1 to TRBJ2-5, with D possibly TRBD1 on 6 matching bases. V was shortened by 7 bases and J by 3 bases, with 18 bases between the two germline ends. The CDR3 contains 14 residues. Germline V gene data show CDR1 as SQVTM and CDR2 as ANQGSEA. The CDR3 loop is CSARTGTKKETQYF. Here the CDR3 DNA reads TGCAGCGCCCGGACCGGGACAAAGAAAGAGACCCAGTACTTC.

Remarks on this clone: Mismatch with germline at one junction end may stem from a read error. The chain couples TRBV7-9 to TRBJ2-7; D might be TRBD1 (6 bases). The CDR3 is made up of 12 amino acids. The germline gives CDR1 SEHNR, CDR2 FQNEAQ (reference sequence). For the CDR3, the DNA is TGTTCCAGCAGCTGGACAGCTCGGGAGCAGTACTTC. Translation: CSSSWTAREQYF.

The chain is built from TRBV29-1 and TRBJ2-2, with D unclear. Germline V CDR1 and CDR2: SQVTM, ANQGSEA. The CDR3 covers 12 residues. V was trimmed by 5 bases and J by 5 bases, leaving 9 bases between them. The DNA of the CDR3 is TGCAGCGTTAATGAGCTTACCGGGGAGCTGTTTTTT. The encoded protein is CSVNELTGELFF.

V and J are TRBV5-6 and TRBJ1-2; D gene unclear. V was cut by 2 bases and J by 0 bases, with 5 bases left in between. Looked up from germline, CDR1 is SGHDT and CDR2 is YYEEEE. The CDR3 has 13 amino acids. CDR3 residues: CASSFETNYGYTF. The CDR3 nucleotides read TGTGCCAGCAGCTTCGAGACTAACTATGGCTACACCTTC.

This chain links TRBV2 with TRBJ2-1, with 10 bases aligning to TRBD2. Germline CDR1 is SNHLY and CDR2 is FYNNEI. CDR3 length equals 18 residues. Losses at the gene ends were 5 bases for V and 0 bases for J; bases not matched to a gene: 10. CDR3 protein: CASSPPGLAKSSYNEQFF. In DNA form, the CDR3 reads TGTGCCAGCAGTCCGCCGGGACTAGCGAAAAGCTCCTACAATGAGCAGTTCTTC.

The chain is built from TRBV6-1 and TRBJ1-6; D uncertain. The CDR3 sequence is 14 residues long. Germline V gene lookup returns CDR1 MNHNS and CDR2 SASEGT. The germline V and J ends were trimmed by 7 bases and 7 bases, with 14 bases remaining between them. CDR3 residues: CASIGLFGNSPLHF. CDR3 DNA sequence: TGTGCCAGCATTGGGCTCTTCGGCAATTCACCCCTCCACTTT.

The chain employs TRBV14 and TRBJ2-2; 11 nucleotides match TRBD2. From germline, CDR1 is SGHDN and CDR2 FVKESK. This CDR3 is built from 15 residues. The V segment lost 1 base and the J segment 6 bases; nucleotides outside the gene matches: 1. The CDR3: CASSQGLAGPGELFF. The CDR3 nucleotides read TGTGCCAGCAGCCAAGGACTAGCGGGACCCGGGGAGCTGTTTTTT. Full variable domain (rest looked up from reference TRBV14 and TRBJ2-2): EAGVTQFPSHSVIEKGQTVTLRCDPISGHDNLYWYRRVMGKEIKFLLHFVKESKQDESGMPNNRFLAERTGGTYSTLKVQPAELEDSGVYFCASSQGLAGPGELFFGEGSRLTVL.

The rearrangement uses TRBV13 and TRBJ2-2; TRBD1 aligns across 9 bases. Germline assignment: CDR1 PRHDT and CDR2 FYEKMQ (reference sequence). J was trimmed by 6 bases and V by 5 bases; bases with no gene match: 7. CDR3 length equals 15 residues. This CDR3 reads CASSPRDRVPGELFF. CDR3 sequence (DNA): TGTGCCAGCAGCCCCCGGGACAGGGTCCCCGGGGAGCTGTTTTTT. Full variable domain (remainder filled in from reference TRBV13 and TRBJ2-2): AAGVIQSPRHLIKEKRETATLKCYPIPRHDTVYWYQQGPGQDPQFLISFYEKMQSDKGSIPDRFSAQQFSDYHSELNMSSLELGDSALYFCASSPRDRVPGELFFGEGSRLTVL.

This chain joins TRBV28 and TRBJ1-2, with 7 bases fitting TRBD1. Germline CDR1 MDHEN, CDR2 SYDVKM. The CDR3 is 13 residues long. Germline trimming cut 6 bases from V and 7 bases from J; bases unmatched to any gene: 8. The CDR3 coding sequence is TGTGCCAGCAGGAGACAGGGCGATTCTGGCTACACCTTC. Encoded protein: CASRRQGDSGYTF.